What follows is one T cell receptor (beta chain) and its context. Its antigen is not identified. Clones were sequenced by immunoSEQ multiplex PCR, and TCRdb holds only the in-frame ones, with some missing. The sample has about 55,000 clones; around 90% are singletons. This sample stems from a study of cytomegalovirus exposure and HLA in healthy donors. Regarding the study as a whole: Subsequent analysis revealed that first-cohort TCR clusters tended to co-occur in the 120 validation repertoires. Reported results showed that the classifier diagnosed cytomegalovirus status with high specificity and sensitivity.

Sequencing input: PBMCs. The TCR was taken from a man younger than 35 in good health and CMV-seronegative.

Here the CDR3 reads CASSMRQGEAFF. The CDR3 DNA reads as TGTGCCAGTAGTATGAGGCAGGGAGAAGCTTTCTTT. The V gene is TRBV19, the J gene TRBJ1-1, with D perhaps matching TRBD1 (5 bases). This CDR3 comprises 12 residues. The germline V gene encodes CDR1 LNHDA and CDR2 SQIVND (reference sequence). The V gene lost 3 bases and the J gene lost 8 bases, with 10 bases spanning the gap.